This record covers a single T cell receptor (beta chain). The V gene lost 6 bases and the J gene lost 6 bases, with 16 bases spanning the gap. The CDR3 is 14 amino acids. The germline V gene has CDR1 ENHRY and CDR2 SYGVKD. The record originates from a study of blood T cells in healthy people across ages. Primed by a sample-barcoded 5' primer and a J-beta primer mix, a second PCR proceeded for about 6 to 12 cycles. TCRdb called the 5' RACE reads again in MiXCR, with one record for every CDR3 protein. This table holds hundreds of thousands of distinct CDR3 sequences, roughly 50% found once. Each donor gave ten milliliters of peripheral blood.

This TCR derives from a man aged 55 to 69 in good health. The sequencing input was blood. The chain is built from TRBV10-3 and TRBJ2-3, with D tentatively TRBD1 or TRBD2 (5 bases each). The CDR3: CAIRAGTLPDTQYF. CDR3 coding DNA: TGTGCCATCAGGGCCGGGACCCTCCCGGATACGCAGTATTTT.